This T cell receptor beta chain was identified in a study of cytomegalovirus exposure and HLA in healthy donors. Study-level results: Among CMV-associated TCR beta chains, most appeared HLA-restricted in a later analysis. Later, an analysis showed that TCR beta chains associated with HLA were more clonally expanded than others that were equally common.

Germline-derived CDR1 and CDR2 are MNHEY and SVGAGI. The CDR3 is 16 residues long. V dropped 4 bases and J dropped 4; count of bases not matched to a gene: 6. Notes on this clone: Its antigen is not known.

A multiplex PCR was run with 60 Vbeta primers and 13 Jbeta primers. Per the authors' pipeline: Roughly 10 million shared chains were among approximately 80 million unique TCR beta chains counted in a later analysis. Only in-frame clones appear in the TCRdb table, and some are missing; sequencing was by immunoSEQ multiplex PCR. Clone size and the V and J calls come from that table; the DNA yielded D and trimming. The repertoire holds 200,000 to 300,000 clones, with 84% as singletons. The TCR sequence derives from a woman aged 40 to 49 in good health and CMV-seropositive. The chain links TRBV6-5 to TRBJ2-7; 14 bases are shared with TRBD2. Sequencing was done on a sample of PBMCs. The CDR3 loop is CASSSGTSGSRYEQYF. As DNA, the CDR3 is TGTGCCAGCAGTTCAGGGACTAGCGGGAGTAGGTACGAGCAGTACTTC.